The 7 T cell receptor beta chains in this list originate from one sample, sequenced in a study of Ad26.COV2.S vaccination and SARS-CoV-2 variants. The treatment here: roughly 19 received Ad26.COV2.S at low or high dose, single or two shots; about 5 received placebo; per-sample allocation not given. Sampling took place 63 days after the first vaccine or placebo injection. Sequencing was performed with immunoSEQ multiplex PCR; in TCRdb, only in-frame clones are kept and a portion is missing. The table records more than 350,000 clones, around 90% of them present only once. The sample consisted of peripheral blood, taken in a trial of Ad26.COV2.S vaccine versus placebo. All receptors derive from a person aged 18-60 years who received the Ad26.COV2.S COVID-19 vaccine or a placebo.

The J gene is TRBJ2-7, the V gene TRBV21-1. TRBV21-1 is tagged as a pseudogene. The CDR3 consists of 15 residues. CDR3 residues: CASSKVGVRLYEQYF. In DNA, the CDR3 is TGTGCCAGCAGCAAAGTTGGGGTGCGTCTATACGAGCAGTACTTC.

The chain recombines TRBV19 with TRBJ2-6, with D possibly being TRBD1 (6 bases). The length of the CDR3 is 16 residues. Per the germline V gene, CDR1 is LNHDA and CDR2 is SQIVND (reference sequence). The ends were cut back, 5 bases at V and 2 bases at J, with 13 bases in the middle. CDR3 nucleotide sequence: TGTGCCAGTAGTGCAGGGGTTCATACTGGGGCCAACGTCCTGACTTTC. As protein: CASSAGVHTGANVLTF.

The rearrangement uses TRBV5-1 and TRBJ2-1; possible D gene TRBD2, 6 bases. Germline V CDR1 and CDR2: SGHRS, YFSETQ. The CDR3 has 15 residues. Between the trimmed V and J ends, which lost 1 base and 7 bases, there was a span of 15 bases. The CDR3 loop is CASSLNGGKGNEQFF. CDR3 DNA sequence: TGCGCCAGCAGCTTGAACGGCGGGAAGGGGAATGAGCAGTTCTTC.

This sequence joins TRBV27 and TRBJ2-7, with D perhaps matching TRBD1 (5 bases). This CDR3 has 13 amino acids. CDR1 and CDR2 from the germline V gene are MNHEY and SMNVEV (reference sequence). Between the trimmed V and J ends, which lost 3 bases and 4 bases, there was a span of 10 bases. The CDR3 nucleotides are TGTGCCAGCAGTTTGACAGAAACATACGAGCAGTACTTC. This encodes CASSLTETYEQYF.

V and J are TRBV27 and TRBJ1-3; D unclear. The CDR3 sequence is 15 residues long. Germline V CDR1 and CDR2: MNHEY, SMNVEV (reference sequence). Trimming shortened V by 3 bases and J by 0 bases, and 9 bases separated the two germline ends. The CDR3 region is CASSFLPRSGNTIYF. CDR3 coding DNA: TGTGCCAGCAGTTTTTTGCCCCGCTCTGGAAACACCATATATTTT.

The genes are TRBV7-2 and TRBJ2-3; tentatively, D is TRBD1 or TRBD2 (5 bases each). CDR1 and CDR2 (germline): SGHTA, FQGNSA. V was pared by 2 bases and J by 4 bases, with 10 bases between. This CDR3 region has 14 residues. CDR3 amino acids: CASSLRGGPDTQYF. The CDR3 nucleotides read TGTGCCAGCAGCTTACGGGGCGGCCCAGATACGCAGTATTTT.

This clone occurred once. V usage is TRBV29-1 and J usage is TRBJ2-7; TRBD1 matches 9 bases. This CDR3 has 12 amino acids. Trimming cost V 6 bases and J 2 bases; bases outside gene matches: 2. CDR1 is SQVTM and CDR2 is ANQGSEA in the germline V gene. The CDR3 here is CSVRQGAYEQYF. CDR3 bases: TGCAGCGTGAGACAGGGGGCCTACGAGCAGTACTTC.